A selection of T cell receptor beta chains follows, all from one sample in a study of graft-versus-host responses after intestinal transplantation. Antigen specificity for these receptors is unknown. The method was immunoSEQ multiplex PCR; TCRdb's version includes in-frame clones alone and lacks a portion of them. The sample holds about 59,000 clones, 94% seen once. Sequenced material: unstimulated CD4+ T cells sorted from spleen or lymph node cells, taken before transplant. The receptor source for this set is a human donor who was the organ donor for an intestinal transplant. CDR3s include the opening cysteine and the closing phenylalanine or tryptophan. The D gene is left open where the match is weak. For some rows the clone size is stated as once, few or many, or as a class when expanded; others skip it.

clone size,J gene,V gene,CDR3 length,D gene,CDR3 protein,CDR3 DNA
.,TRBJ1-4,TRBV5-1,14,.,CASSLAGGNEKLFF,TGCGCCAGCAGCTTGGCAGGCGGTAATGAAAAACTGTTTTTT
.,TRBJ1-5,TRBV6-5,12,.,CASNWGGQPQHF,TGTGCCAGCAACTGGGGAGGCCAGCCCCAGCATTTT
once,TRBJ1-3,TRBV4-3,17,.,CASSQDHQILSGNTIYF,TGCGCCAGCAGCCAAGATCACCAGATTCTCTCTGGAAACACCATATATTTT
.,TRBJ2-2,TRBV19,16,TRBD2,CASSIRGLAVDGELFF,TGTGCCAGTAGTATCCGCGGACTAGCGGTTGACGGGGAGCTGTTTTTT
.,TRBJ1-1,TRBV5-6,15,.,CASSLRRITNTEAFF,TGTGCCAGCAGCTTGAGGCGGATCACGAACACTGAAGCTTTCTTT
.,TRBJ1-2,TRBV4-3,14,TRBD1,CASSQEANRGGYTF,TGCGCCAGCAGCCAAGAGGCCAACAGGGGTGGCTACACCTTC
.,TRBJ1-2,TRBV19,14,TRBD1,CASFAPGQGYGYTF,TGTGCCAGTTTCGCCCCCGGACAGGGATATGGCTACACCTTC
.,TRBJ1-2,TRBV15,12,.,CATSPRGRAHTF,TGTGCCACCAGCCCTCGAGGCAGGGCACACACCTTC
.,TRBJ1-5,TRBV2,14,TRBD1,CASSGTGGYQPQHF,TGTGCCAGCAGTGGGACAGGCGGGTATCAGCCCCAGCATTTT
.,TRBJ1-2,TRBV18,14,.,CASSSGPYYYGYTF,TGTGCCAGCTCCTCGGGACCGTACTACTATGGCTACACCTTC